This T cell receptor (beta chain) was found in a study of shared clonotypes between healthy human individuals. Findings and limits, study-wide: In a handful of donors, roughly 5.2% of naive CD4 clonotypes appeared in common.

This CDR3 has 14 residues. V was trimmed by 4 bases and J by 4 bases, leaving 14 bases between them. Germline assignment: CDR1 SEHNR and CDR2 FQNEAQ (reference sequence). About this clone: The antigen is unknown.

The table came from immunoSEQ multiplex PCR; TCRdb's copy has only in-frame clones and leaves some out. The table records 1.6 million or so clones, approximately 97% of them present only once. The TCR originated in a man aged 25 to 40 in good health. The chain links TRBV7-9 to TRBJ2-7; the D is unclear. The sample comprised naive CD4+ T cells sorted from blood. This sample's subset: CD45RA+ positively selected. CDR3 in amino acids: CASSSPTGRYEQYF. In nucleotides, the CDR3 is TGTGCCAGCAGCTCCCCGACTGGCCGGTACGAGCAGTACTTC.